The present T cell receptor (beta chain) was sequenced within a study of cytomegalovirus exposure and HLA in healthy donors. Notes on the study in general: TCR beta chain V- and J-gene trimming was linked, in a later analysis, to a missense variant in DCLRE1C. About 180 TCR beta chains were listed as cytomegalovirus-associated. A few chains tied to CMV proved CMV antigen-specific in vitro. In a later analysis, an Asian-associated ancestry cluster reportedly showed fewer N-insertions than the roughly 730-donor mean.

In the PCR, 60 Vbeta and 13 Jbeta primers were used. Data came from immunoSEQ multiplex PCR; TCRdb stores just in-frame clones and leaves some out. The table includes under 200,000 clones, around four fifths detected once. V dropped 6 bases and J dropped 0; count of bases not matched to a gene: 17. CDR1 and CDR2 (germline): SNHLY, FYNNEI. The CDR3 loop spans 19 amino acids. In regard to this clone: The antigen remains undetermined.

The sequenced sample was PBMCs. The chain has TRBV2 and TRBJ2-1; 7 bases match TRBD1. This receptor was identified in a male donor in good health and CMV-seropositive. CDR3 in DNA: TGTGCCAGCAGGCCCGGGACAGAACCCTCAACCAGCTCCTACAATGAGCAGTTCTTC. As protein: CASRPGTEPSTSSYNEQFF.